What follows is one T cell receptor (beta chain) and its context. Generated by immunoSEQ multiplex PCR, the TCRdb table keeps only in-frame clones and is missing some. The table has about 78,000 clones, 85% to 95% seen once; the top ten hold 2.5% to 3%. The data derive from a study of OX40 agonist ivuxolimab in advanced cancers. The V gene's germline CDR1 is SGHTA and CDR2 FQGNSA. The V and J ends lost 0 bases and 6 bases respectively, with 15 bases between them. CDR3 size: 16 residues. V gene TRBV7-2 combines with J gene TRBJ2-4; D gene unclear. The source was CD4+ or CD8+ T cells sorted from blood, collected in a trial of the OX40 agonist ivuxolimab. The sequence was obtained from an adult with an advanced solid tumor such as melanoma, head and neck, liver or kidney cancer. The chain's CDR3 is CASSLAPTGPGNIQYF. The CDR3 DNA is TGTGCCAGCAGCTTAGCGCCGACTGGGCCGGGAAACATTCAGTACTTC.